Listed below are T cell receptor beta chains from one sample, sequenced in a study of spatial heterogeneity in lung cancer. TCRdb recomputed calls from the 5' RACE reads with MiXCR, one row per CDR3 protein. Among 40,000 to 50,000 distinct CDR3 sequences listed, less than 9% were seen once. The source was PBMCs, collected at surgery. The receptor source for this set is a female donor with early-stage non-small cell lung cancer. Each CDR3 is given with its conserved first and last residue. The order of the fields is D gene, V gene, J gene, clone size, CDR3 DNA, CDR3 protein. D genes are given only for firm matches. For some rows the clone size is stated as once, few or many, or as a class when expanded; others skip it.

D gene: TRBD1
V gene: TRBV5-1
J gene: TRBJ1-5
clone size: NA
CDR3 DNA: TGCGCCAGCAGCTCAGGGGGGAACAATCAGCCCCAGCATTTT
CDR3 protein: CASSSGGNNQPQHF

D gene: NA
V gene: TRBV12-3/TRBV12-4
J gene: TRBJ2-7
clone size: few
CDR3 DNA: TGTGCCAGCAGTTTGTTGGGAGAAAGGCCGGACTACGAGCAGTACTTC
CDR3 protein: CASSLLGERPDYEQYF

D gene: TRBD1
V gene: TRBV12-3/TRBV12-4
J gene: TRBJ1-6
clone size: few
CDR3 DNA: TGTGCCAGCAGTTTAAAAGGGGGCGAGGCACCCCTCCACTTT
CDR3 protein: CASSLKGGEAPLHF

D gene: NA
V gene: TRBV30
J gene: TRBJ1-5
clone size: few
CDR3 DNA: TGTGCCTGGGGAGGGGCTGGCAATCAGCCCCAGCATTTT
CDR3 protein: CAWGGAGNQPQHF

D gene: NA
V gene: TRBV10-3
J gene: TRBJ2-2
clone size: many
CDR3 DNA: TGTGCCATCAGTGACCCCTACAAGAACACCGGGGAGCTGTTTTTT
CDR3 protein: CAISDPYKNTGELFF

D gene: NA
V gene: TRBV16
J gene: TRBJ2-5
clone size: many
CDR3 DNA: TGTGCCAGCAGCCTACGCAGTGGTGAGACCCAGTACTTC
CDR3 protein: CASSLRSGETQYF

D gene: NA
V gene: TRBV6-5
J gene: TRBJ1-1
clone size: many
CDR3 DNA: TGTGCCAGCAGTCTCCGACGGGGTATTGAAGCTTTCTTT
CDR3 protein: CASSLRRGIEAFF

D gene: TRBD1
V gene: TRBV3-1
J gene: TRBJ1-2
clone size: few
CDR3 DNA: TGTGCCAGCAGCGAACAGGGGATACGGCATGGCTACACCTTC
CDR3 protein: CASSEQGIRHGYTF

D gene: NA
V gene: TRBV7-9
J gene: TRBJ1-5
clone size: NA
CDR3 DNA: TGTGCCAGCAGCTCCTTCGGGGATCAGCCCCAGCATTTT
CDR3 protein: CASSSFGDQPQHF

D gene: NA
V gene: TRBV4-1
J gene: TRBJ1-5
clone size: many
CDR3 DNA: TGCGCCAGCAGCCCGATGGACAGTGCCTATCAGGCCCAGCATTTT
CDR3 protein: CASSPMDSAYQAQHF

D gene: TRBD1
V gene: TRBV5-6
J gene: TRBJ2-2
clone size: NA
CDR3 DNA: TGTGCCAGCAGCCCCGGGACAGGGGCCGGGGAGCTGTTTTTT
CDR3 protein: CASSPGTGAGELFF

D gene: NA
V gene: TRBV15
J gene: TRBJ1-5
clone size: NA
CDR3 DNA: TGTGCCACCAGCAGACCAGGGACCGATAGCAATCAGCCCCAGCATTTT
CDR3 protein: CATSRPGTDSNQPQHF

D gene: NA
V gene: TRBV7-2
J gene: TRBJ2-3
clone size: many
CDR3 DNA: TGTGCCAGCAGCTTGGTCCCCGACACAGATACGCAGTATTTT
CDR3 protein: CASSLVPDTDTQYF

D gene: NA
V gene: TRBV29-1
J gene: TRBJ1-1
clone size: few
CDR3 DNA: TGCAGCGTTGAGGGGATTTCGGCTGAAGCTTTCTTT
CDR3 protein: CSVEGISAEAFF

D gene: NA
V gene: TRBV19
J gene: TRBJ2-3
clone size: many
CDR3 DNA: TGTGCCAGTAGTAAAGGCCAGGGGAGCTCAAATACGCAGTATTTT
CDR3 protein: CASSKGQGSSNTQYF